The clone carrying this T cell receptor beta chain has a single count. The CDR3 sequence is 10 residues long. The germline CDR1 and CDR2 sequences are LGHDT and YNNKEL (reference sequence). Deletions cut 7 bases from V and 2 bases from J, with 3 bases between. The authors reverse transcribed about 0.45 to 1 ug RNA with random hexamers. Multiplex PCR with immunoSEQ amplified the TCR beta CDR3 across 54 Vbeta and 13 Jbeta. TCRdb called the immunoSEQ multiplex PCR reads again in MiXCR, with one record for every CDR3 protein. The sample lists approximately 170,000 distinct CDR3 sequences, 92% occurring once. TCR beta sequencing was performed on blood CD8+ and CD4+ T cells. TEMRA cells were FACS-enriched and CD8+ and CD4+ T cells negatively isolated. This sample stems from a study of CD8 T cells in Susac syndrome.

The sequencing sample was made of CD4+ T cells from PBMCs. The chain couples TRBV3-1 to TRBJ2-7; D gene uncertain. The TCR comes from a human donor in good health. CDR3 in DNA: TGTGCCAGCAAGGCCTACGAGCAGTACTTC. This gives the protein CASKAYEQYF.